One sample yielded the 32 T cell receptor beta chains listed below, sequenced in a study of immune reconstitution after stem cell transplant in scleroderma. MiXCR was run by TCRdb on the RT-PCR reads, yielding one entry per CDR3 protein. The sample comprises under 2,500 distinct CDR3 sequences, 6.4% of which are singletons, and 20% to 25% rests with the top ten. Collection took place before or after autologous hematopoietic stem cell transplantation (not recorded which). These receptors were collected from a female donor with systemic sclerosis.

Within the sample, this clonotype is medium-sized. CDR3: CSAESPGQENEKLFF. CDR3 bases: TGCAGTGCTGAATCTCCGGGACAGGAAAATGAAAAACTGTTTTTT. The V call is TRBV20-1, the J call TRBJ1-4, with 8 bases aligning to TRBD1. The CDR3 has 15 residues. Germline V lookup: CDR1 DFQATT, CDR2 SNEGSKA (reference sequence). J gave up 5 bases and V 5 bases, and 10 bases lay outside the gene matches.

Worth noting for this clonotype: One base away lies a much larger clone, so this may be a sequencing read error. The chain employs TRBV11-3 and TRBJ2-2; possibly TRBD1 for D (5 bases). Trimming pared 0 bases from V and 3 bases from J, leaving 11 bases between. This CDR3 is built from 16 residues. The germline gives CDR1 SGHNT, CDR2 YENEEA. CDR3 residues: CASSLDQDTDTGELFF. CDR3 nucleotides: TGTGCCAGCAGCTTAGATCAGGACACGGACACCGGGGAGCTGTTTTTT.

This clonotype has a handful of counts. In nucleotides, the CDR3 is TGCGCCAGCAGTGCCGGACTAGCGGCCTACAATGAGCAGTTCTTC. Encoded protein: CASSAGLAAYNEQFF. The chain carries TRBV10-1 and TRBJ2-1, with 10 bases matching TRBD2. This CDR3 comprises 15 residues. Germline trimming cut 4 bases from V and 2 bases from J; bases unmatched to any gene: 2. Germline CDR1 reads WNHNN; CDR2 reads SYGVQD (reference sequence).

This clonotype was counted only a few times. J is TRBJ2-1 and V is TRBV5-1, with 8 bases identical to TRBD2. Germline V gene sequence: CDR1 SGHRS, CDR2 YFSETQ. Trimming removed 4 bases from V and 0 bases from J; junction bases left unmatched: 3. CDR3 size: 15 residues. The CDR3 region is CASSGGTSSYNEQFF. CDR3 DNA sequence: TGCGCCAGCAGCGGAGGGACTAGCTCCTACAATGAGCAGTTCTTC.

The J gene is TRBJ2-3, the V gene TRBV7-2; D is uncertain. V lost 5 bases to trimming and J lost 2 bases, with 5 bases between them. The germline CDR1 and CDR2 sequences are SGHTA and FQGNSA. The CDR3 totals 12 residues. The CDR3 loop reads CASSPFTDTQYF. For the CDR3, the DNA is TGTGCCAGCAGCCCCTTCACAGATACGCAGTATTTT.

This clonotype counts as medium-sized (0.01 to 0.1%). In DNA form, the CDR3 reads TGTGCCAGCAGTGGACACCTGATCCCCGGGATGGGTGGCTACACCTTC. It is translated as CASSGHLIPGMGGYTF. V gene TRBV2 combines with J gene TRBJ1-2; D is uncertain. V lost 4 bases and J 7 bases, leaving 22 bases between the germline ends. Germline CDR1 and CDR2: SNHLY and FYNNEI. This CDR3 region has 16 residues.

This clonotype is classed as medium-sized (0.01 to 0.1%). The chain recombines TRBV12-3 or TRBV12-4 with TRBJ1-3, with TRBD1 matching 8 bases. This CDR3 comprises 18 residues. Trimming took 4 bases from V and 0 from J; bases not matched to a gene: 11. The CDR3 protein is CASSSFPTGDSSGNTIYF. DNA for the CDR3: TGTGCCAGCAGTTCATTCCCGACAGGGGACAGCTCTGGAAACACCATATATTTT.

This clonotype was detected a few times. The chain links TRBV4-1 to TRBJ1-3, with 7 nucleotides matching TRBD1. There are 16 residues in the CDR3. The V gene end was trimmed by 4 bases and the J gene end by 0 bases; junction bases not matched to a gene: 6. Germline CDR1 and CDR2: MGHRA and YSYEKL. The CDR3 coding sequence is TGCGCCAGCAGCCGTAAGGGACAGACCTCTGGAAACACCATATATTTT. It encodes CASSRKGQTSGNTIYF.

The V and J genes are TRBV7-9 and TRBJ1-1, with D possibly TRBD1 on 5 matching bases. The germline V gene encodes CDR1 SEHNR and CDR2 FQNEAQ (reference sequence). This CDR3 spans 15 amino acids. V was trimmed by 1 base and J by 8 bases, leaving 17 bases between them. CDR3 in DNA: TGTGCCAGCAGCTTAGTCGTGGGGACGTTGAGGGAAGCTTTCTTT. It codes for CASSLVVGTLREAFF. Full variable domain (missing parts from reference TRBV7-9 and TRBJ1-1): DTGVSQNPRHKITKRGQNVTFRCDPISEHNRLYWYRQTLGQGPEFLTYFQNEAQLEKSRLLSDRFSAERPKGSFSTLEIQRTEQGDSAMYLCASSLVVGTLREAFFGQGTRLTVV.

This clonotype is medium-sized (0.01 to 0.1%) in the sample. The chain joins TRBV28 to TRBJ1-4; D not certain. V was trimmed by 3 bases and J by 8 bases, leaving 13 bases between them. The CDR3 extends over 14 amino acids. From germline, CDR1 is MDHEN and CDR2 SYDVKM. The CDR3, as DNA: TGTGCCAGCAGTTTCCAGCGAGATCGGGAAAAACTGTTTTTT. Amino acids: CASSFQRDREKLFF.

This clonotype is classed as medium-sized. The chain uses TRBV6-1 and TRBJ1-2, with 7 bases fitting TRBD1. CDR3 length equals 16 residues. V lost 0 bases, J lost 0 bases, and 4 bases stayed unmatched. Germline V gene data show CDR1 as MNHNS and CDR2 as SASEGT. The chain's CDR3 is CASSEAGQAANYGYTF. In nucleotides, the CDR3 is TGTGCCAGCAGTGAAGCAGGACAGGCAGCTAACTATGGCTACACCTTC.

This clonotype is medium-sized (0.01 to 0.1%) in the sample. The chain couples TRBV7-9 to TRBJ2-4; either TRBD1 or TRBD2 may fit D (5 bases each). V was pared by 2 bases and J by 0 bases, with 14 bases between. Per germline, CDR1 SEHNR and CDR2 FQNEAQ (reference sequence). CDR3 length equals 17 residues. The CDR3 region has the DNA TGTGCCAGCAGCTTAAATCATCTTGGGGGAGCCAAAAACATTCAGTACTTC. The encoded protein is CASSLNHLGGAKNIQYF.

By sample fraction, this clonotype is medium-sized (0.01 to 0.1%). V and J are TRBV27 and TRBJ2-7; a possible D gene is TRBD1 (6 bases). Germline CDR1 MNHEY, CDR2 SMNVEV (reference sequence). The CDR3 extends over 15 amino acids. V was trimmed by 7 bases and J by 5 bases, leaving 21 bases between them. CDR3 sequence reads: CASKKEGQGRDEQYF. CDR3 bases: TGTGCCAGCAAAAAGGAAGGGCAGGGGCGCGACGAGCAGTACTTC.

This clonotype was detected a few times. V is TRBV5-1 and J is TRBJ1-2, with D tentatively TRBD1 (6 bases). Deletions cut 4 bases from V and 14 bases from J, with 18 bases between. The CDR3 runs to 12 residues. Looked up from germline, CDR1 is SGHRS and CDR2 is YFSETQ. The CDR3, as DNA: TGCGCCAGCAGCCCCTCGACAGGCGAATGGACCTTC. It is translated as CASSPSTGEWTF.

Relative to its sample, this clonotype is medium-sized. This sequence joins TRBV6-5 and TRBJ2-3; D remains ambiguous. Trimming left V 2 bases short and J 7 bases short, with 10 bases between. The CDR3 is made up of 13 amino acids. The germline V gene encodes CDR1 MNHEY and CDR2 SVGAGI. The CDR3 region is CASSYDFKNTQYF. CDR3 in DNA: TGTGCCAGCAGTTACGACTTCAAGAATACGCAGTATTTT.

This clonotype is labeled as medium-sized. The V gene is TRBV20-1, the J gene TRBJ2-1; TRBD1 agrees at 9 bases. Germline loops: CDR1 DFQATT, CDR2 SNEGSKA (reference sequence). V shed 6 bases and J 8 bases; nucleotides not matched to a gene: 26. This CDR3 has 19 amino acids. This CDR3 is CSATFNRGRWGDYLDEQFF. CDR3 DNA: TGCAGTGCCACTTTTAACAGGGGGCGGTGGGGAGACTATTTGGATGAGCAGTTCTTC.

This clonotype has a handful of counts. This rearrangement joins TRBV7-9 to TRBJ1-5; TRBD1 matches 8 bases. V lost 5 bases to trimming and J lost 6 bases; unmatched junction nucleotides: 0. In germline, CDR1 is SEHNR, CDR2 FQNEAQ (reference sequence). The CDR3 has 12 residues. The CDR3 DNA follows: TGTGCCAGCAGCGGACAGGGTCAGCCCCAGCATTTT. Translation gives CASSGQGQPQHF.

This clonotype is medium-sized within its sample. The chain carries TRBV12-3 or TRBV12-4 and TRBJ1-1; D is uncertain. The germline V and J ends were trimmed by 3 bases and 0 bases, with 8 bases remaining between them. There are 14 residues in the CDR3. The CDR3 loop is CASSLYGLNTEAFF. The CDR3 DNA reads TGTGCCAGCAGTTTGTATGGGCTGAACACTGAAGCTTTCTTT.

The chain has TRBV10-3 and TRBJ2-5, with TRBD1 matching 9 bases. Trimming took 3 bases from V and 5 from J; bases not matched to a gene: 1. Germline CDR1 is ENHRY and CDR2 is SYGVKD. This CDR3 has 13 residues. The CDR3 nucleotides are TGTGCCATCAGTGACGGACAGGGGGAGACCCAGTACTTC. Amino acids: CAISDGQGETQYF.

This clonotype was observed a handful of times. The chain employs TRBV6-5 and TRBJ2-3, with TRBD2 matching 8 bases. CDR1 and CDR2 (germline): MNHEY, SVGAGI. Germline trimming cut 5 bases from V and 5 bases from J; bases unmatched to any gene: 9. The CDR3 is 15 residues long. CDR3 DNA sequence: TGTGCCAGCAGTCCCTTAGCGGGGCTCGGAGATACGCAGTATTTT. It encodes CASSPLAGLGDTQYF.

This clonotype came up a few times. The rearrangement links TRBV5-1 to TRBJ1-1; no clear D gene. There are 13 residues in the CDR3. Trimming cost V 4 bases and J 1 base, with 8 bases left between them. The germline gives CDR1 SGHRS, CDR2 YFSETQ. CDR3 in DNA: TGCGCCAGCAGCCAGGACCCGAACACTGAAGCTTTCTTT. It is translated as CASSQDPNTEAFF.

This clonotype is labeled as medium-sized. One junction end does not reproduce the germline sequence, and a read error may be involved. The J gene is TRBJ1-2, the V gene TRBV2, with D perhaps TRBD1 (5 bases). The CDR3 consists of 13 residues. The V gene's germline CDR1 is SNHLY and CDR2 FYNNEI. The CDR3 nucleotides are TGTGCCACCCTCCAGGGTAGACCCTATGGCTACGCCTTC. Its protein product is CATLQGRPYGYAF.

The chain has TRBV7-3 and TRBJ2-1; a possible D gene is TRBD2 (6 bases). This CDR3 has 14 residues. Trimming removed 5 bases from V and 6 bases from J, with 14 bases in between. Germline V CDR1 and CDR2: SGHTA, FQGTGA. The CDR3 coding sequence is TGTGCCAGCAGCCCAAAAGGGAGGCCCAATGAGCAGTTCTTC. Protein sequence: CASSPKGRPNEQFF.

This clonotype is termed medium-sized. V is TRBV5-1 and J is TRBJ2-5, with 7 bases aligning to TRBD1. The V gene end was trimmed by 2 bases and the J gene end by 4 bases; junction bases not matched to a gene: 5. The CDR3 contains 14 residues. From germline, CDR1 is SGHRS and CDR2 YFSETQ. The CDR3 protein is CASSFRGSGETQYF. CDR3 DNA: TGCGCCAGCAGCTTCAGGGGGAGTGGAGAGACCCAGTACTTC. Using reference TRBV5-1 and TRBJ2-5 for the parts outside the CDR3, the full variable domain is KAGVTQTPRYLIKTRGQQVTLSCSPISGHRSVSWYQQTPGQGLQFLFEYFSETQRNKGNFPGRFSGRQFSNSRSEMNVSTLELGDSALYLCASSFRGSGETQYFGPGTRLLVL.

By share of the sample, this clonotype is medium-sized. The chain uses TRBV4-3 and TRBJ2-7; D ambiguous. The ends were cut back, 1 base at V and 6 bases at J, with 16 bases in the middle. There are 15 residues in the CDR3. The germline V gene encodes CDR1 LGHNA and CDR2 YSLEER. CDR3 residues: CASSQGLTRVGEQYF. The DNA of the CDR3 is TGCGCCAGCAGCCAAGGGCTGACAAGGGTTGGCGAGCAGTACTTC.

The genes are TRBV29-1 and TRBJ2-2, with D tentatively TRBD2 (7 bases). The CDR3 length is 15 residues. The V and J ends lost 4 bases and 6 bases respectively, with 18 bases between them. Germline-derived CDR1 and CDR2 are SQVTM and ANQGSEA. CDR3 sequence reads: CSVGAKGGGSGELFF. Here the CDR3 DNA reads TGCAGCGTTGGGGCCAAGGGGGGGGGCTCCGGGGAGCTGTTTTTT.

By sample share, this clonotype is medium-sized. The CDR3 nucleotides are TGCGCCAGCAGCCAAGACCTGGGCAGTCCTCTAGCCAAAAACATTCAGTACTTC. Its translation is CASSQDLGSPLAKNIQYF. This chain links TRBV4-1 with TRBJ2-4; D not resolved. The CDR3 covers 18 residues. V lost 0 bases, J lost 0 bases, and 15 bases lay in between. Per the germline V gene, CDR1 is MGHRA and CDR2 is YSYEKL.

By proportion, this clonotype is medium-sized. V is TRBV20-1 and J is TRBJ1-2; tentatively, D is TRBD1 (5 bases). The CDR3 consists of 14 residues. The V and J ends lost 0 bases and 3 bases respectively, with 11 bases between them. CDR1 is DFQATT and CDR2 is SNEGSKA in the germline V gene (reference sequence). CDR3 amino acids: CSARDQGRYYGYTF. CDR3 in DNA: TGCAGTGCTAGAGATCAGGGCAGGTACTATGGCTACACCTTC.

For the CDR3, the DNA is TGCAGTGCTAGACCAACGCGGGGTGAGCAGTTCTTC. Protein product: CSARPTRGEQFF. The V gene is TRBV20-1, the J gene TRBJ2-1; TRBD2 might be the D (6 bases). Between the trimmed V and J ends, which lost 2 bases and 9 bases, there was a span of 11 bases. The CDR3 has 12 amino acids. CDR1 is DFQATT, CDR2 SNEGSKA, per germline (reference sequence).

This clonotype is deemed medium-sized. V gene TRBV5-6 combines with J gene TRBJ1-1; TRBD1 is a possible D gene (6 bases). Trimming took off 1 base at V and 4 bases at J, with 11 bases between the two ends. CDR3 length equals 14 residues. From germline, CDR1 is SGHDT and CDR2 YYEEEE. In DNA, the CDR3 is TGTGCCAGCAGCTTGACTGGAGGGGGCACTGAAGCTTTCTTT. It is translated as CASSLTGGGTEAFF.

A note on this clonotype: A read error is possible here, since a much larger clone lies one base away. This chain uses TRBV7-2 with TRBJ1-4; weak D call: TRBD1 (5 bases). Looked up from germline, CDR1 is SGHTA and CDR2 is FQGNSA. The CDR3 runs to 14 residues. The CDR3 coding sequence is TGTGCCAGCGGCTTAGAAGGGGTCGGGGAAAAACTGTTTTTT. This translates into CASGLEGVGEKLFF. The full variable domain, its missing parts supplied by reference TRBV7-2 and TRBJ1-4, is GAGVSQSPSNKVTEKGKDVELRCDPISGHTALYWYRQSLGQGLEFLIYFQGNSAPDKSGLPSDRFSAERTGGSVSTLTIQRTQQEDSAVYLCASGLEGVGEKLFFGSGTQLSVL.

This clonotype is medium-sized within its sample. This chain links TRBV6-5 with TRBJ2-3, with 7 bases matching TRBD1. V dropped 5 bases and J dropped 2; count of bases not matched to a gene: 4. This CDR3 is built from 14 residues. Germline CDR1 is MNHEY and CDR2 is SVGAGI. The DNA for the CDR3 is TGTGCCAGCAGTGGGGACAGCCTCACAGATACGCAGTATTTT. This encodes CASSGDSLTDTQYF.